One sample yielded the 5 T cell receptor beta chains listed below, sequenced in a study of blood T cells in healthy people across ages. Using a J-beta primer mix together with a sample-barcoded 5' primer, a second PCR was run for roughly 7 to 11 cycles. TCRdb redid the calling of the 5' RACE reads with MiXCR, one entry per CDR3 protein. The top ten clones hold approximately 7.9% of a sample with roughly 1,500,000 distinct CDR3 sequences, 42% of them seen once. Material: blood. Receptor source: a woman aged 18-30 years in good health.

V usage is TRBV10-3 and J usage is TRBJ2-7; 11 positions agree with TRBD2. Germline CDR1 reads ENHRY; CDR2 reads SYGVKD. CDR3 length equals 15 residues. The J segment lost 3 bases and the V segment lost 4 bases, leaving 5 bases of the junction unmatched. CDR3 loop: CAISGSGGALYEQYF. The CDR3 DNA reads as TGTGCCATCAGTGGTAGCGGGGGGGCTCTCTACGAGCAGTACTTC.

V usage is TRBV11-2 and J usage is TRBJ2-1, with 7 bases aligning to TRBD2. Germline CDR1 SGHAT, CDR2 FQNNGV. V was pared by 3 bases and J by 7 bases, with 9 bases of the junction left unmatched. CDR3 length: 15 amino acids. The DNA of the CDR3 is TGTGCCAGCAGCTTTCACTTCCTGGGGGGGAATGAGCAGTTCTTC. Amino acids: CASSFHFLGGNEQFF. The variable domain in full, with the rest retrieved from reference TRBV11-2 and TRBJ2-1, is EAGVAQSPRYKIIEKRQSVAFWCNPISGHATLYWYQQILGQGPKLLIQFQNNGVVDDSQLPKDRFSAERLKGVDSTLKIQPAKLEDSAVYLCASSFHFLGGNEQFFGPGTRLTVL.

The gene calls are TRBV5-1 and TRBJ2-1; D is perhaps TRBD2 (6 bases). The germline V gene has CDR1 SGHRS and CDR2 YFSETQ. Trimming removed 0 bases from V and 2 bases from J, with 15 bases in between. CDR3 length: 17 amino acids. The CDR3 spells CASSLEPGVRAYNEQFF. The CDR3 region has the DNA TGCGCCAGCAGCTTGGAGCCGGGAGTAAGGGCCTACAATGAGCAGTTCTTC. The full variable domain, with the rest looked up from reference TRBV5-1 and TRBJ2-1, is KAGVTQTPRYLIKTRGQQVTLSCSPISGHRSVSWYQQTPGQGLQFLFEYFSETQRNKGNFPGRFSGRQFSNSRSEMNVSTLELGDSALYLCASSLEPGVRAYNEQFFGPGTRLTVL.

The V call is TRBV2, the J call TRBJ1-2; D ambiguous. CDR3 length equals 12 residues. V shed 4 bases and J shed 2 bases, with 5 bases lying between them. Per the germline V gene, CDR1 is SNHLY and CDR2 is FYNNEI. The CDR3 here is CASSGENYGYTF. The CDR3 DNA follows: TGTGCCAGCAGTGGGGAAAACTATGGCTACACCTTC.

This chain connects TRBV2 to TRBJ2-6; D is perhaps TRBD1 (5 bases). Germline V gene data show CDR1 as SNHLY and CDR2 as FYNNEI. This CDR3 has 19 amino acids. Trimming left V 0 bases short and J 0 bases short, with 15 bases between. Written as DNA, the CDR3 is TGTGCCAGCAGTGAAGCGTGGAAGGGGCCCAACTCTGGGGCCAACGTCCTGACTTTC. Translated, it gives CASSEAWKGPNSGANVLTF.